These 9 T cell receptor beta chains share one sample of origin, sequenced in a study of cytomegalovirus exposure and HLA in healthy donors. PCR amplification relied on 60 Vbeta primers (plus 13 Jbeta primers). Produced via immunoSEQ multiplex PCR; TCRdb's table is partial and in-frame only. The table lists under 200,000 clones. The source material was PBMCs. These receptor sequences come from a man younger than 40 in good health and CMV-seronegative.

The chain recombines TRBV27 with TRBJ2-3; 8 positions agree with TRBD1. The CDR3 runs 17 residues. Germline V CDR1 and CDR2: MNHEY, SMNVEV (reference sequence). V shed 2 bases and J 5 bases; nucleotides not matched to a gene: 12. Here the CDR3 DNA reads TGTGCCAGCAGTTTAGGGTCAGGGGGCCGCAGAGGAGATACGCAGTATTTT. Translated: CASSLGSGGRRGDTQYF.

Of note for this clone: Because it lacks the conserved phenylalanine or tryptophan at the end, this CDR3 is likely a read error. The chain is built from TRBV5-4 and TRBJ2-3; a weak D match, TRBD2 (6 bases). Germline V lookup: CDR1 SGHNT, CDR2 YYREEE (reference sequence). The CDR3 spans 13 residues. V was shortened by 0 bases and J by 6 bases, with 8 bases between the two germline ends. This CDR3 reads CASSLDRGDTQYS. In nucleotides, the CDR3 is TGTGCCAGCAGCTTGGATCGGGGGGATACGCAGTATTCT.

V is TRBV6-5 and J is TRBJ2-7; possible D gene TRBD1, 5 bases. Trimming removed 5 bases from V and 0 bases from J, with 14 bases in between. Germline CDR1 MNHEY, CDR2 SVGAGI. This CDR3 is built from 15 residues. The CDR3 DNA reads TGTGCCAGCAGTCTCCAGGGCCTCAGCTCCTACGAGCAGTACTTC. The encoded protein is CASSLQGLSSYEQYF.

The chain uses TRBV2 and TRBJ1-2, with D unresolved. The germline V gene encodes CDR1 SNHLY and CDR2 FYNNEI. V shed 3 bases and J shed 8 bases, with 10 bases lying between them. The CDR3 loop spans 12 amino acids. As DNA, the CDR3 is TGTGCCAGCAGTGAGCGGGAGGGCGGCTACACCTTC. This codes for CASSEREGGYTF.

The chain has TRBV28 and TRBJ1-5; D might be TRBD1 (6 bases). CDR1 MDHEN and CDR2 SYDVKM come from the germline V gene. The CDR3 loop spans 13 amino acids. The V and J ends lost 7 bases and 3 bases respectively, with 10 bases between them. CDR3 in amino acids: CASTDRHNQPQHF. CDR3 sequence (DNA): TGTGCCAGCACTGACAGGCACAATCAGCCCCAGCATTTT.

This chain joins TRBV7-2 and TRBJ2-2; 7 bases match TRBD2. Germline V gives CDR1 SGHTA, CDR2 FQGNSA. Trimming removed 2 bases from V and 1 base from J; junction bases left unmatched: 4. The CDR3 totals 16 residues. CDR3 coding DNA: TGTGCCAGCAGCTTAAGTAGCGGGTTGAACACCGGGGAGCTGTTTTTT. Encoded protein: CASSLSSGLNTGELFF.

The chain couples TRBV9 to TRBJ2-3; 8 bases fit TRBD2. V dropped 2 bases and J dropped 6; count of bases not matched to a gene: 11. The CDR3 has 16 residues. Looked up from germline, CDR1 is SGDLS and CDR2 is YYNGEE. The CDR3 here is CASSVNSGINVDTQYF. The CDR3 DNA reads TGTGCCAGCAGCGTCAATAGCGGGATAAACGTGGATACGCAGTATTTT. Looking up the rest from reference TRBV9 and TRBJ2-3 gives the full variable domain: DSGVTQTPKHLITATGQRVTLRCSPRSGDLSVYWYQQSLDQGLQFLIQYYNGEERAKGNILERFSAQQFPDLHSELNLSSLELGDSALYFCASSVNSGINVDTQYFGPGTRLTVL.

The chain recombines TRBV27 with TRBJ2-3; TRBD2 matches 10 bases. The junction had 5 bases not matched to a gene; V was cut back by 2 bases and J by 0 bases. Germline CDR1 and CDR2: MNHEY and SMNVEV (reference sequence). This CDR3 has 17 residues. Here the CDR3 reads CASSLILAGLSTDTQYF. The CDR3, as DNA: TGTGCCAGCAGTTTAATACTAGCGGGGCTTAGCACAGATACGCAGTATTTT.

The chain has TRBV19 and TRBJ2-1, with D tentatively TRBD2 (5 bases). The CDR3 has 14 residues. Germline assignment: CDR1 LNHDA and CDR2 SQIVND (reference sequence). Trimming cost V 6 bases and J 9 bases, with 18 bases left between them. The CDR3 sequence is CASSPPWGVGEQFF. In DNA, the CDR3 is TGTGCCAGTAGCCCCCCTTGGGGAGTTGGTGAGCAGTTCTTC.